The clone carrying this T cell receptor (beta chain) turned up a few times. The antigen remains undetermined. V shed 0 bases and J 10 bases; nucleotides not matched to a gene: 4. CDR3 size: 13 residues. Germline V gene sequence: CDR1 SGDLS, CDR2 YYNGEE. This entry is derived from a study of T-cell memory formation after mild COVID-19. Whole-study context: TCR clusters were mostly confined to one donor each.

In TCRdb, the 5' RACE reads were re-called with MiXCR into one record per CDR3 protein. The profile shows under 350,000 distinct CDR3 sequences, 16% of them singletons. General study results and limits: Later expanders leaned toward CD4+, whereas clones contracting from day 15 to 85 were balanced CD4/CD8. The CD4+ clones that contracted clustered mainly within CM and EM, and the CD8+ clones concentrated in EMRA. Some SARS-CoV-2-responding clones were already detected in memory before infection.

The sequence was obtained from a man aged 18 to 29 who had mild COVID-19 (a few samples of this study predate the infection). Cell type and time point are not known. The chain has TRBV9 and TRBJ2-1; TRBD2 agrees at 7 bases. What was sequenced was PBMCs or a T cell subset sorted from them (not recorded which). The CDR3: CASSVGVGGEQFF. The CDR3 nucleotides are TGTGCCAGCAGCGTAGGCGTGGGGGGGGAGCAGTTCTTC. Full variable domain (rest looked up from reference TRBV9 and TRBJ2-1): DSGVTQTPKHLITATGQRVTLRCSPRSGDLSVYWYQQSLDQGLQFLIQYYNGEERAKGNILERFSAQQFPDLHSELNLSSLELGDSALYFCASSVGVGGEQFFGPGTRLTVL.